The 13 T cell receptor beta chains below come from one sample, sequenced in a study of long-term antiretroviral therapy in people with HIV. The authors ran the immunoSEQ assay, v3.0, at survey level. Sequenced by immunoSEQ multiplex PCR; TCRdb stores in-frame clones only, minus some. The sample holds 48,000 or so clones, around 84% seen once. The source material was unsorted PBMCs, sampled 0.8 years after starting antiretroviral therapy. The receptors come from a young woman with HIV.

The V gene is TRBV28, the J gene TRBJ2-2; unclear D gene. Germline CDR1 is MDHEN and CDR2 is SYDVKM. The V and J ends lost 3 bases and 0 bases respectively, with 8 bases between them. The CDR3 is 15 residues long. The CDR3, as DNA: TGTGCCAGCAGTTTTATAAACTCGAACACCGGGGAGCTGTTTTTT. Residues: CASSFINSNTGELFF. Drawing the rest from reference TRBV28 and TRBJ2-2, the complete variable domain is DVKVTQSSRYLVKRTGEKVFLECVQDMDHENMFWYRQDPGLGLRLIYFSYDVKMKEKGDIPEGYSVSREKKERFSLILESASTNQTSMYLCASSFINSNTGELFFGEGSRLTVL.

The chain recombines TRBV4-2 with TRBJ2-3; D uncertain. V was trimmed by 0 bases and J by 1 base, leaving 8 bases between them. The CDR3 has 15 amino acids. Per the germline V gene, CDR1 is LGHNA and CDR2 is YNFKEQ. CDR3 sequence: CASSQDRIGTDTQYF. CDR3 sequence (DNA): TGTGCCAGCAGCCAAGATAGGATCGGCACAGATACGCAGTATTTT.

J is TRBJ2-1 and V is TRBV18; TRBD1 aligns across 9 bases. The germline V gene has CDR1 KGHSH and CDR2 LQKENI. The CDR3 has 16 amino acids. V lost 3 bases to trimming and J lost 4 bases; unmatched junction nucleotides: 7. The DNA for the CDR3 is TGTGCCAGCTCACCCCTTGACAGGGGGGAGTACAATGAGCAGTTCTTC. Residues: CASSPLDRGEYNEQFF.

The J gene is TRBJ1-6, the V gene TRBV7-9; 12 bases align to TRBD1. Germline CDR1 reads SEHNR; CDR2 reads FQNEAQ (reference sequence). The V gene end was trimmed by 1 base and the J gene end by 15 bases; junction bases not matched to a gene: 7. The CDR3 runs to 15 residues. CDR3 sequence (DNA): TGTGCCAGCAGCTTAGTCCAGGGACAGGGGGCGAGCCTCCACTTT. This encodes CASSLVQGQGASLHF.

J is TRBJ2-7 and V is TRBV4-3; D is possibly TRBD1 (6 bases). Germline CDR1 LGHNA, CDR2 YSLEER. V shed 1 base and J shed 6 bases, with 22 bases lying between them. The length of the CDR3 is 17 residues. Written as DNA, the CDR3 is TGCGCCAGCAGCCAAGTGATCGGTGGCAGGGGAGTTCTCGAGCAGTACTTC. Its translation: CASSQVIGGRGVLEQYF.

This rearrangement joins TRBV5-5 to TRBJ2-7, with 8 bases aligning to TRBD1. V shed 3 bases and J 2 bases; nucleotides not matched to a gene: 7. CDR3 length equals 15 residues. CDR1 is SGHKS and CDR2 is YYEKEE in the germline V gene (reference sequence). The CDR3 sequence is CASSYPGQEAYEQYF. CDR3 nucleotide sequence: TGTGCCAGCAGCTACCCGGGACAGGAGGCCTACGAGCAGTACTTC. The entire variable domain, with the rest obtained from reference TRBV5-5 and TRBJ2-7, is as follows: DAGVTQSPTHLIKTRGQQVTLRCSPISGHKSVSWYQQVLGQGPQFIFQYYEKEERGRGNFPDRFSARQFPNYSSELNVNALLLGDSALYLCASSYPGQEAYEQYFGPGTRLTVT.

The sample holds one count of this clone. V gene TRBV5-4 combines with J gene TRBJ1-4; the match to TRBD1 covers 11 bases. The CDR3 extends over 17 amino acids. Germline CDR1 and CDR2: SGHNT and YYREEE (reference sequence). V shed 5 bases and J 8 bases; nucleotides not matched to a gene: 14. The CDR3 loop reads CASSFFSSGQGDEKLFF. CDR3 coding DNA: TGTGCCAGCAGTTTCTTTTCCTCGGGACAGGGGGACGAAAAACTGTTTTTT.

The gene calls are TRBV19 and TRBJ1-1; D is unclear. The V and J ends lost 8 bases and 0 bases respectively, with 7 bases between them. The germline gives CDR1 LNHDA, CDR2 SQIVND (reference sequence). CDR3 size: 12 residues. In nucleotides, the CDR3 is TGTGCCAGTCGGTGGTTGAACACTGAAGCTTTCTTT. It yields the protein CASRWLNTEAFF.

The chain combines TRBV27 with TRBJ1-4; TRBD1 might be the D (5 bases). Germline V gives CDR1 MNHEY, CDR2 SMNVEV (reference sequence). V lost 5 bases to trimming and J lost 0 bases, with 19 bases between them. The CDR3 has 18 residues. In DNA, the CDR3 is TGTGCCAGCAGTCCAAATCTAGAAGCAGGGACAACTAATGAAAAACTGTTTTTT. It specifies CASSPNLEAGTTNEKLFF.

This clone was found once. The V call is TRBV15, the J call TRBJ1-1; no firm D call. The V gene's germline CDR1 is LNHNV and CDR2 YYDKDF (reference sequence). This CDR3 has 16 amino acids. V was shortened by 5 bases and J by 0 bases, with 16 bases between the two germline ends. The DNA for the CDR3 is TGTGCCACCAGCTCTTCCCAGGAACGTATGAACACTGAAGCTTTCTTT. It encodes CATSSSQERMNTEAFF.

This chain uses TRBV7-2 with TRBJ1-4; D gene unclear. The CDR3 consists of 15 residues. V was pared by 8 bases and J by 4 bases, with 17 bases between. Germline loops: CDR1 SGHTA, CDR2 FQGNSA. The CDR3 DNA is TGTGCCAGCCGGACCGGGTCCGGGATTAATGAAAAACTGTTTTTT. Translating gives CASRTGSGINEKLFF.

This rearrangement joins TRBV5-1 to TRBJ2-7; 8 nucleotides match TRBD1. Germline trimming cut 2 bases from V and 6 bases from J; bases unmatched to any gene: 10. This CDR3 is 15 amino acids long. CDR1 is SGHRS, CDR2 YFSETQ, per germline. The CDR3: CASSFGQGPLGEQYF. CDR3 bases: TGCGCCAGCAGCTTCGGACAGGGACCCCTGGGCGAGCAGTACTTC.

V gene TRBV7-9 combines with J gene TRBJ2-3; TRBD1 aligns across 8 bases. CDR1 SEHNR and CDR2 FQNEAQ come from the germline V gene (reference sequence). Trimming took 3 bases from V and 5 from J; bases not matched to a gene: 4. CDR3 length: 14 amino acids. The CDR3 is CASSFSTGGDTQYF. The CDR3 DNA sequence: TGTGCCAGCAGCTTCTCTACAGGGGGAGATACGCAGTATTTT.